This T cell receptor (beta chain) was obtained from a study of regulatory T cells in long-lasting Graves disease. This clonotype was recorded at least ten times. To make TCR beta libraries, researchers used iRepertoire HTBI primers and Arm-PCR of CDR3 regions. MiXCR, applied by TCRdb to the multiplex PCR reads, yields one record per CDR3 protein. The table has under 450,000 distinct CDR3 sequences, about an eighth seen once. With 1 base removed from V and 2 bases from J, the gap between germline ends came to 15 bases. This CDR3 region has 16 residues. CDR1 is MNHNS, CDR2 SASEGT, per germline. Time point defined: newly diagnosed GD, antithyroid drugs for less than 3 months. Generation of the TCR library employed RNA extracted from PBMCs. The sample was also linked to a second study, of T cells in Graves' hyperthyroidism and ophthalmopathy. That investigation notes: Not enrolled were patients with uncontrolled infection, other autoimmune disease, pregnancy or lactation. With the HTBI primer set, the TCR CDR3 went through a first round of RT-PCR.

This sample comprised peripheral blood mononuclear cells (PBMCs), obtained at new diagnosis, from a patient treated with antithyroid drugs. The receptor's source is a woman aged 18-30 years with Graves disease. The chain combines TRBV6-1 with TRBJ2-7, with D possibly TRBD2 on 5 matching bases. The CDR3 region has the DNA TGTGCCAGCAGTGAAGAAGCGGACGCCTGGCCCTACGAGCAGTACGTC. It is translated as CASSEEADAWPYEQYV.